The clone carrying this T cell receptor (beta chain) is medium-sized (0.01 to 0.1%) in the sample. What it binds is not known. This CDR3 region has 14 residues. Germline assignment: CDR1 DFQATT and CDR2 SNEGSKA (reference sequence). After removal of 3 bases from V and 6 bases from J, the junction contained 10 bases not matched to a gene. These data come from a study of T cell repertoires in aging, cancer and after chemotherapy. Across the whole study: Paired samples before and after chemotherapy came from chronic lymphocytic leukemia patients on fludarabine- or bendamustine-based regimens. The study, taken as a whole, reports: Rebound thymic output was suggested by rising median generation probability during chemotherapy in each cancer cohort. Compared with age-matched healthy donors, untreated hematological or solid cancer patients showed higher blood TCR clonality.

A mixed TRB-A/B primer pool amplified rearranged TRB by multiplex touch-down PCR. TCRdb recomputed calls from the multiplex PCR reads with MiXCR, one row per CDR3 protein. Among some 500 distinct CDR3 sequences, around 20% were seen once, and the ten largest hold almost 60%. Peripheral blood genomic DNA, not sorted cells or RNA, was the template. The source of this sequence is a human donor with a blood cancer. The donor label of this sample is uncertain. The source material was blood. The chain is built from TRBV20-1 and TRBJ1-1; 7 bases fit TRBD1. The DNA of the CDR3 is TGCAGTGCTAGGATGGGGACAGACCCGGCTGAAGCTTTCTTT. Its protein is CSARMGTDPAEAFF.